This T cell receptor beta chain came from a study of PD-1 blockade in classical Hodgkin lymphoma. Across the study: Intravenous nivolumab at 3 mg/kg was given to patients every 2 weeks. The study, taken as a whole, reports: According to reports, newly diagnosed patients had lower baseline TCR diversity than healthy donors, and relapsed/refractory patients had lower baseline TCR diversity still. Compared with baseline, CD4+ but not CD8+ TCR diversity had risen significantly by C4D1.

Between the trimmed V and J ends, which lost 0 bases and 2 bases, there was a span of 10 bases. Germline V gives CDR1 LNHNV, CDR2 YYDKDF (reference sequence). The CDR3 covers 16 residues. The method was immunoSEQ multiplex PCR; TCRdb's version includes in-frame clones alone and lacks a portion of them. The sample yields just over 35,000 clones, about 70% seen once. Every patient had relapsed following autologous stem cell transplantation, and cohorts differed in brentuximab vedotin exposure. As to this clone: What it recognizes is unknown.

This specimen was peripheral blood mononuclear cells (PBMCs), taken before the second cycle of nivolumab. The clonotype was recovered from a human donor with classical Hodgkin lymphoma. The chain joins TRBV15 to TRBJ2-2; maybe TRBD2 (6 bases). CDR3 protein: CATSRELADNTGELFF. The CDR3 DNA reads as TGTGCCACCAGCAGAGAGTTAGCGGATAACACCGGGGAGCTGTTTTTT. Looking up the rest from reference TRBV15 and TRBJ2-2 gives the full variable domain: DAMVIQNPRYQVTQFGKPVTLSCSQTLNHNVMYWYQQKSSQAPKLLFHYYDKDFNNEADTPDNFQSRRPNTSFCFLDIRSPGLGDTAMYLCATSRELADNTGELFFGEGSRLTVL.